This T cell receptor (beta chain) was recorded in a study of regulatory T cells in long-lasting Graves disease. Combining iRepertoire HTBI primers with Arm-PCR of CDR3 regions, the authors built TCR beta libraries. TCRdb passed the multiplex PCR reads through MiXCR, listing each CDR3 protein once. Of approximately 440,000 distinct CDR3 sequences in the sample, 15% to 20% are singletons; the top ten hold 10% to 15%. Time point meaning: newly diagnosed GD, antithyroid drugs for less than 3 months. The TCR library was made from RNA that had been extracted from PBMCs in TRIzol. There are many counts of this clonotype. Trimming removed 6 bases at V and 3 bases at J, with 17 bases between. There are 15 residues in the CDR3. The germline CDR1 and CDR2 sequences are PRHDT and FYEKMQ (reference sequence). This same sample was also taken into another study, of T cells in Graves' hyperthyroidism and ophthalmopathy.

The origin of this receptor is a man between 40 and 49 years old with Graves disease. The rearrangement links TRBV13 to TRBJ2-5, with a tentative D call TRBD1 (7 bases). This sample comprised peripheral blood mononuclear cells (PBMCs), obtained at new diagnosis, from a patient treated with antithyroid drugs. The CDR3 nucleotides read TGTGCCAGCAGAACGACAGGGACTGGCAAAGAGACCCAGTACTTC. It encodes CASRTTGTGKETQYF.